These 23 T cell receptor beta chains were all obtained from the same sample, sequenced in a study of shared clonotypes between healthy human individuals. Sequenced by immunoSEQ multiplex PCR; TCRdb stores in-frame clones only, minus some. Of some 2,000,000 clones in the sample, 95% were seen once. Sequenced input: naive CD4+ T cells sorted from blood. Sample subset: CD45RA+ positively selected. These receptors were collected from a man aged 18 to 30 in good health.

The CDR3 sequence is CASSQVVAVSGNTIYF. Here the CDR3 DNA reads TGCGCCAGCAGCCAAGTAGTCGCAGTCTCTGGAAACACCATATATTTT. V gene TRBV4-1 combines with J gene TRBJ1-3; D is ambiguous. Trimming stripped 1 base from V and 0 bases from J, with 10 bases between. Germline CDR1 MGHRA, CDR2 YSYEKL. This CDR3 has 16 amino acids.

The V and J genes are TRBV5-4 and TRBJ1-3; D is ambiguous. V lost 1 base and J 4 bases, leaving 9 bases between the germline ends. This CDR3 region has 14 residues. Germline CDR1 and CDR2: SGHNT and YYREEE (reference sequence). The CDR3 region is CASSLRVGGNTIYF. The CDR3, as DNA: TGTGCCAGCAGCTTGCGGGTGGGCGGAAACACCATATATTTT.

The chain uses TRBV18 and TRBJ2-3; 7 nucleotides line up with TRBD2. Losses at the gene ends were 3 bases for V and 4 bases for J; bases not matched to a gene: 4. Germline V lookup: CDR1 KGHSH, CDR2 LQKENI. CDR3 size: 14 residues. In DNA, the CDR3 is TGTGCCAGCTCACCTAGCGGGTTCTCAGATACGCAGTATTTT. Translated: CASSPSGFSDTQYF.

This clone appeared a single time. CDR3 sequence: CASSFLAGAPHEQYF. For the CDR3, the DNA is TGTGCCAGCAGTTTCCTAGCGGGAGCCCCCCACGAGCAGTACTTC. This rearrangement joins TRBV6-5 to TRBJ2-7; 10 bases map to TRBD2. This CDR3 is 15 amino acids long. The germline CDR1 and CDR2 sequences are MNHEY and SVGAGI. The ends lost 4 bases at V and 5 bases at J; junction bases unmatched: 8.

This clone was detected a few times. The chain uses TRBV5-1 and TRBJ2-5, with D perhaps TRBD1 or TRBD2 (6 bases each). Germline CDR1 is SGHRS and CDR2 is YFSETQ. The CDR3 covers 16 residues. V was cut by 3 bases and J by 5 bases, with 20 bases left in between. The CDR3 DNA follows: TGCGCCAGCAGCTCCACCCCCGGGGGCTCAGGGGAGACCCAGTACTTC. Translated: CASSSTPGGSGETQYF. Together with reference TRBV5-1 and TRBJ2-5, the CDR3 gives the full variable domain: KAGVTQTPRYLIKTRGQQVTLSCSPISGHRSVSWYQQTPGQGLQFLFEYFSETQRNKGNFPGRFSGRQFSNSRSEMNVSTLELGDSALYLCASSSTPGGSGETQYFGPGTRLLVL.

In DNA form, the CDR3 reads TGTGCCAGCAGTTTTCGACAGGGTCCGAATCAGCCCCAGCATTTT. Protein product: CASSFRQGPNQPQHF. The rearrangement joins TRBV28 to TRBJ1-5; 7 bases are a match to TRBD1. CDR3 length: 15 amino acids. CDR1 is MDHEN, CDR2 SYDVKM, per germline. V lost 3 bases and J lost 4; bases outside the gene matches: 6.

The genes are TRBV2 and TRBJ1-1; D gene ambiguous. The V end was cut by 3 bases, the J end by 7 bases, with 6 bases between. The CDR3 sequence is 11 residues long. The germline gives CDR1 SNHLY, CDR2 FYNNEI. Here the CDR3 DNA reads TGTGCCAGCAGTGAGTTCGGTGAAGCTTTCTTT. Translating gives CASSEFGEAFF. Supplemented by reference TRBV2 and TRBJ1-1, the full variable domain reads EPEVTQTPSHQVTQMGQEVILRCVPISNHLYFYWYRQILGQKVEFLVSFYNNEISEKSEIFDDQFSVERPDGSNFTLKIRSTKLEDSAMYFCASSEFGEAFFGQGTRLTVV.

The J gene is TRBJ2-1, the V gene TRBV2; a possible D gene is TRBD2 (6 bases). The germline gives CDR1 SNHLY, CDR2 FYNNEI. V was pared by 1 base and J by 7 bases, with 20 bases between. CDR3 size: 17 residues. DNA for the CDR3: TGTGCCAGCAGTGAAGAAAGGGTAGCGGTCTCAACAAATGAGCAGTTCTTC. Translating it yields CASSEERVAVSTNEQFF.

The chain couples TRBV7-2 to TRBJ2-1, with D possibly TRBD2 on 6 matching bases. CDR1 is SGHTA, CDR2 FQGNSA, per germline. This CDR3 is 13 amino acids long. The V gene lost 1 base and the J gene lost 10 bases, with 11 bases spanning the gap. The CDR3, as DNA: TGTGCCAGCAGCTTAGGGGTGGCGGGAGAGCAGTTCTTC. Residues: CASSLGVAGEQFF. The full variable domain, completed using reference TRBV7-2 and TRBJ2-1, is GAGVSQSPSNKVTEKGKDVELRCDPISGHTALYWYRQSLGQGLEFLIYFQGNSAPDKSGLPSDRFSAERTGGSVSTLTIQRTQQEDSAVYLCASSLGVAGEQFFGPGTRLTVL.

About this clone: Sequence at one end of the junction differs from germline and may be a read error. This chain uses TRBV7-7 with TRBJ2-1; 11 bases map to TRBD2. This CDR3 has 16 residues. From germline, CDR1 is SSHAT and CDR2 FNYEAQ (reference sequence). The CDR3 region is CASSLAPSGGYNEQFF. The CDR3 DNA follows: TGTGCTAGCAGCTTAGCGCCTAGCGGGGGGTACAATGAGCAGTTCTTC.

The rearrangement joins TRBV5-1 to TRBJ2-3, with a tentative D call TRBD2 (6 bases). This CDR3 is built from 15 residues. V dropped 4 bases and J dropped 3 bases, with 15 bases sitting between them. Germline CDR1 reads SGHRS; CDR2 reads YFSETQ. CDR3 bases: TGCGCCAGCAGCGAGGTATCCGGGACTACAGATACGCAGTATTTT. The encoded protein is CASSEVSGTTDTQYF.

Concerning this clone itself: Different DNA sequences within this sample yield the same CDR3. The J gene is TRBJ2-7, the V gene TRBV6-1; tentative D call: TRBD2 (5 bases). Germline values: CDR1 MNHNS, CDR2 SASEGT. The CDR3 covers 14 residues. Trimming cost V 4 bases and J 0 bases, with 10 bases left between them. The chain's CDR3 is CASSVGGSSYEQYF. CDR3 DNA sequence: TGTGCCAGCAGTGTCGGTGGGAGCTCCTACGAGCAGTACTTC.

The V gene is TRBV2, the J gene TRBJ1-2; D is perhaps TRBD1 (5 bases). Per the germline V gene, CDR1 is SNHLY and CDR2 is FYNNEI. The CDR3 loop spans 14 amino acids. Trimming shortened V by 5 bases and J by 7 bases, and 17 bases separated the two germline ends. CDR3 amino acids: CASSLTVDGLGYTF. CDR3 coding DNA: TGTGCCAGCAGTCTGACAGTGGACGGGCTTGGCTACACCTTC. Supplemented by reference TRBV2 and TRBJ1-2, the full variable domain reads EPEVTQTPSHQVTQMGQEVILRCVPISNHLYFYWYRQILGQKVEFLVSFYNNEISEKSEIFDDQFSVERPDGSNFTLKIRSTKLEDSAMYFCASSLTVDGLGYTFGSGTRLTVV.

As to this clone: Lacking the conserved final phenylalanine or tryptophan, this CDR3 likely reflects a read error. The chain joins TRBV28 to TRBJ2-7, with D perhaps matching TRBD1 (6 bases). CDR1 and CDR2 (germline): MDHEN, SYDVKM. The CDR3 contains 15 residues. V was trimmed by 5 bases and J by 3 bases, leaving 17 bases between them. The CDR3 nucleotides read TGTGCCAGCAGTAACCACAGGGAAACGGGCTACGAGCAGTACCTC. Its translation is CASSNHRETGYEQYL.

The chain joins TRBV6-1 to TRBJ2-5; 11 bases are a match to TRBD2. The junction had 0 bases not matched to a gene; V was cut back by 9 bases and J by 3 bases. Germline CDR1 MNHNS, CDR2 SASEGT. The CDR3 has 12 residues. CDR3 region: CASSGREETQYF. For the CDR3, the DNA is TGTGCCAGTAGCGGGAGGGAAGAGACCCAGTACTTC.

The V gene is TRBV28, the J gene TRBJ2-2; 13 nucleotides align to TRBD2. There are 13 residues in the CDR3. After removal of 5 bases from V and 14 bases from J, the junction contained 5 bases not matched to a gene. The germline CDR1 and CDR2 sequences are MDHEN and SYDVKM. CDR3 amino acids: CASSLRTSGSLFF. As DNA, the CDR3 is TGTGCCAGCAGTCTCCGGACTAGCGGGAGCCTGTTTTTT.

In regard to this clone: Other DNA sequences in the sample encode the same CDR3. The chain combines TRBV18 with TRBJ1-4; 8 bases match TRBD1. Germline CDR1 is KGHSH and CDR2 is LQKENI. V lost 3 bases, J lost 7 bases, and 7 bases stayed unmatched. The CDR3 covers 15 residues. This chain's CDR3 is CASSPPGTGSEKLFF. The DNA for the CDR3 is TGTGCCAGCTCACCTCCCGGGACAGGAAGTGAAAAACTGTTTTTT. Together with reference TRBV18 and TRBJ1-4, the CDR3 gives the full variable domain: NAGVMQNPRHLVRRRGQEARLRCSPMKGHSHVYWYRQLPEEGLKFMVYLQKENIIDESGMPKERFSAEFPKEGPSILRIQQVVRGDSAAYFCASSPPGTGSEKLFFGSGTQLSVL.

The chain's CDR3 is CASSNSISTDTQYF. CDR3 nucleotides: TGCGCCAGCAGCAACAGTATTAGCACAGATACGCAGTATTTT. This chain uses TRBV5-1 with TRBJ2-3; no firm D call. V was shortened by 4 bases and J by 0 bases, with 9 bases between the two germline ends. Germline CDR1 reads SGHRS; CDR2 reads YFSETQ. This CDR3 has 14 amino acids.

The chain couples TRBV6-1 to TRBJ1-2, with no clear D. Between the trimmed V and J ends, which lost 3 bases and 7 bases, there was a span of 15 bases. The CDR3 has 14 residues. Germline CDR1 MNHNS, CDR2 SASEGT. Here the CDR3 reads CASSDREGITGYTF. As DNA, the CDR3 is TGTGCCAGCAGTGATCGGGAAGGTATCACTGGCTACACCTTC.

V usage is TRBV30 and J usage is TRBJ2-7; 8 bases align to TRBD2. The V segment lost 3 bases and the J segment 3 bases; nucleotides outside the gene matches: 4. In germline, CDR1 is GTSNPN, CDR2 SVGIG (reference sequence). The CDR3 spans 13 residues. CDR3 in amino acids: CAWRRAGGYEQYF. The DNA of the CDR3 is TGTGCCTGGAGAAGGGCGGGAGGCTACGAGCAGTACTTC.

The V and J genes are TRBV4-1 and TRBJ2-3; D gene uncertain. The CDR3 sequence is 16 residues long. The V end lost 0 bases, the J end lost 0 bases, and 10 bases lay between the germline ends. Germline V gives CDR1 MGHRA, CDR2 YSYEKL. The CDR3 protein is CASSQDLASSTDTQYF. The CDR3 nucleotides read TGCGCCAGCAGCCAAGATCTGGCATCTAGCACAGATACGCAGTATTTT.

The chain links TRBV9 to TRBJ2-2; 15 bases are a match to TRBD2. Germline CDR1 SGDLS, CDR2 YYNGEE. The CDR3 is 20 amino acids. J was trimmed by 1 base and V by 4 bases; bases with no gene match: 11. The CDR3 sequence: CASSPWEGLAGGWNTGELFF. CDR3 DNA: TGTGCCAGCAGCCCCTGGGAGGGACTAGCGGGGGGCTGGAACACCGGGGAGCTGTTTTTT. Full variable domain (missing parts from reference TRBV9 and TRBJ2-2): DSGVTQTPKHLITATGQRVTLRCSPRSGDLSVYWYQQSLDQGLQFLIQYYNGEERAKGNILERFSAQQFPDLHSELNLSSLELGDSALYFCASSPWEGLAGGWNTGELFFGEGSRLTVL.

J is TRBJ2-6 and V is TRBV5-6; unclear D gene. The CDR3 extends over 12 amino acids. Germline V gene lookup returns CDR1 SGHDT and CDR2 YYEEEE. Trimming pared 0 bases from V and 5 bases from J, leaving 0 bases between. CDR3 region: CASSLGANVLTF. CDR3 DNA: TGTGCCAGCAGCTTGGGGGCCAACGTCCTGACTTTC.